This T cell receptor (beta chain) was captured in a study of cytomegalovirus exposure and HLA in healthy donors. V was pared by 1 base and J by 10 bases, with 5 bases between. Germline CDR1 reads GTSNPN; CDR2 reads SVGIG (reference sequence). The CDR3 runs to 11 residues. In the PCR, 60 Vbeta and 13 Jbeta primers were used. The repertoire was sequenced with immunoSEQ multiplex PCR; TCRdb's copy has only in-frame clones and lacks some. Found here are just over 80,000 clones; the top ten clones hold approximately 1.1%. The sequence was collected from a woman between 25 and 40 years old in good health and CMV-seronegative. The chain combines TRBV30 with TRBJ1-6; the D is unclear. The specimen sequenced was PBMCs. The CDR3 DNA follows: TGTGCCTGGAGTGGAGGGTCACCCCTCCACTTT. This translates into CAWSGGSPLHF.